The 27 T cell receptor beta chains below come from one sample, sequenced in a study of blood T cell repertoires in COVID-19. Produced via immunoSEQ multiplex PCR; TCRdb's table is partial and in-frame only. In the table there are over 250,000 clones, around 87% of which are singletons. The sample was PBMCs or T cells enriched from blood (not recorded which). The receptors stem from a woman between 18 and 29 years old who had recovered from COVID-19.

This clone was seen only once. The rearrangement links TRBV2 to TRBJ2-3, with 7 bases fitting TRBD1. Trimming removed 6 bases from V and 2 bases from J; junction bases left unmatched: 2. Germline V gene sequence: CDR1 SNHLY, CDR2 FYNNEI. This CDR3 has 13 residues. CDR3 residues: CASSGTATDTQYF. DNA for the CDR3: TGTGCCAGCAGCGGGACAGCCACAGATACGCAGTATTTT.

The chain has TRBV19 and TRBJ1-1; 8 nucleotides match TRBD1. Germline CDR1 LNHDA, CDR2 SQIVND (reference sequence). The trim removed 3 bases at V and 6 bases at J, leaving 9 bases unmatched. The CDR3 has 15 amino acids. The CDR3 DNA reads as TGTGCCAGTAGTATCAGGACAGGGACGGTCCCTGAAGCTTTCTTT. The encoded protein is CASSIRTGTVPEAFF.

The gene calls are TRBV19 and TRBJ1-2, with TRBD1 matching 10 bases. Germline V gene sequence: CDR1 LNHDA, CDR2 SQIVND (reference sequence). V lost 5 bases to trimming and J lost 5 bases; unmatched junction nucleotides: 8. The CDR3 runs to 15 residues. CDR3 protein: CASSPGTGARYGYTF. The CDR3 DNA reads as TGTGCCAGTAGTCCTGGGACAGGGGCTAGGTATGGCTACACCTTC.

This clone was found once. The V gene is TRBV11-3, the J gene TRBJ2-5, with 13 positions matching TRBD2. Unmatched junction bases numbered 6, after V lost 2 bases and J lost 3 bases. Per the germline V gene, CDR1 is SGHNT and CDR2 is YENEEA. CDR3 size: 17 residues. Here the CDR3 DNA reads TGTGCCAGCAGCTTACGGCCCGGACTAGCGGGGGAAGAGACCCAGTACTTC. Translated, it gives CASSLRPGLAGEETQYF.

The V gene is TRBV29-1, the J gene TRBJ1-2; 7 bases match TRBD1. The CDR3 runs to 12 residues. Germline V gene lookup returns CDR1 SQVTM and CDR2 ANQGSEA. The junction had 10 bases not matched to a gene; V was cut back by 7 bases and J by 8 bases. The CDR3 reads CSAKQGSEGYTF. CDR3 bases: TGCAGCGCGAAACAGGGGAGCGAAGGCTACACCTTC. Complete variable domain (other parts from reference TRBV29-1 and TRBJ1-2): SAVISQKPSRDICQRGTSLTIQCQVDSQVTMMFWYRQQPGQSLTLIATANQGSEATYESGFVIDKFPISRPNLTFSTLTVSNMSPEDSSIYLCSAKQGSEGYTFGSGTRLTVV.

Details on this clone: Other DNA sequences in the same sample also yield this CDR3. CDR3 DNA: TGTGCCAGCTCAACGGACAGGAACACTGAAGCTTTCTTT. It codes for CASSTDRNTEAFF. V and J are TRBV18 and TRBJ1-1; TRBD1 might be the D (6 bases). Germline assignment: CDR1 KGHSH and CDR2 LQKENI. The CDR3 covers 13 residues. V shed 5 bases and J shed 1 base, with 8 bases lying between them.

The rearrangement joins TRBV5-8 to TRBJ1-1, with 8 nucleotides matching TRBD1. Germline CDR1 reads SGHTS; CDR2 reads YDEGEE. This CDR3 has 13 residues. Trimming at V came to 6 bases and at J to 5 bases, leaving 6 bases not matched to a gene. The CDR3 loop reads CASTGGVGTEAFF. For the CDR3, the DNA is TGTGCCAGCACAGGGGGCGTCGGGACTGAAGCTTTCTTT.

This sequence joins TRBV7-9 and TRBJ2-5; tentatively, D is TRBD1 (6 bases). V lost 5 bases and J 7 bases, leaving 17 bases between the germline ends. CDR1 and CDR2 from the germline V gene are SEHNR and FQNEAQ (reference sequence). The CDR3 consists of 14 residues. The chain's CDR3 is CASSTDSERRTQYF. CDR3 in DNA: TGTGCCAGCAGCACGGACAGTGAGAGGCGGACCCAGTACTTC.

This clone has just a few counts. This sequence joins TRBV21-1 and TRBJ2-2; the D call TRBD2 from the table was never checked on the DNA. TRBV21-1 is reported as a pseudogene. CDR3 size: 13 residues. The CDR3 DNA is TGTGCCACTCGGACTAGGCTCGCCGGGGAGCTGTTTTTT. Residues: CATRTRLAGELFF.

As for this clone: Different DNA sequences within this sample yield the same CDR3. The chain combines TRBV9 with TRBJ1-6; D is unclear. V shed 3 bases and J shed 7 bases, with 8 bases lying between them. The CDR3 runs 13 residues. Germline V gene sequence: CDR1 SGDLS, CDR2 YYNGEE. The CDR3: CASSETGNSPLHF. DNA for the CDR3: TGTGCCAGCAGCGAAACGGGGAATTCACCCCTCCACTTT.

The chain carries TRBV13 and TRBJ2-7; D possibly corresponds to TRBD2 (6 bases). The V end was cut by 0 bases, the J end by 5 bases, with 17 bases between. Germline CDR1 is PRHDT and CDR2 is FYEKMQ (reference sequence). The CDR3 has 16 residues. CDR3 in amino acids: CASSLGAIGRTNEQYF. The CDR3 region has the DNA TGTGCCAGCAGCTTAGGGGCGATAGGGAGGACCAACGAGCAGTACTTC.

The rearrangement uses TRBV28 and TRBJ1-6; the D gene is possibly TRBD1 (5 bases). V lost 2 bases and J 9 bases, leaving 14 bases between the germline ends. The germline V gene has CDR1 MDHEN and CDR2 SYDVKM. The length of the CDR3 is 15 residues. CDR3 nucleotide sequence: TGTGCCAGCAGTTTAATCCGGCGGGGGGGTTCACCCCTCCACTTT. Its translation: CASSLIRRGGSPLHF.

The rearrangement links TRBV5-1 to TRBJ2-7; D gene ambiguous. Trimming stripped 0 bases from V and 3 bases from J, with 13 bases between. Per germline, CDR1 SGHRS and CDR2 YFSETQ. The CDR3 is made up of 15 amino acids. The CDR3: CASSLALQADYEQYF. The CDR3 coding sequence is TGCGCCAGCAGCTTGGCCCTTCAGGCAGACTACGAGCAGTACTTC.

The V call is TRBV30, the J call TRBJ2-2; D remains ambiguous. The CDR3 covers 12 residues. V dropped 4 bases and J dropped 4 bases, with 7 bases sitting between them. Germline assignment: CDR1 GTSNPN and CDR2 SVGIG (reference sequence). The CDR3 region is CAWTPRTGELFF. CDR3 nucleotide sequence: TGTGCCTGGACCCCCCGCACCGGGGAGCTGTTTTTT.

The chain's CDR3 is CASSRQGRYEQYF. The CDR3 region has the DNA TGTGCCAGCAGTCGACAGGGAAGGTACGAGCAGTACTTC. This chain uses TRBV28 with TRBJ2-7; the match to TRBD1 covers 7 bases. CDR1 is MDHEN, CDR2 SYDVKM, per germline. The CDR3 totals 13 residues. Germline trimming cut 5 bases from V and 4 bases from J; bases unmatched to any gene: 5.

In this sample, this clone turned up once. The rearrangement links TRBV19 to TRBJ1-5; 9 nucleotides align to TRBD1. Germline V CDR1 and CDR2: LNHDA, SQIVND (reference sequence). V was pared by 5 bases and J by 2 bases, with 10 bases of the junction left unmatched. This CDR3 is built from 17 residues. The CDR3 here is CASSPRQGQGGNQPQHF. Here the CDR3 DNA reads TGTGCCAGTAGTCCGCGACAGGGACAGGGTGGCAATCAGCCCCAGCATTTT.

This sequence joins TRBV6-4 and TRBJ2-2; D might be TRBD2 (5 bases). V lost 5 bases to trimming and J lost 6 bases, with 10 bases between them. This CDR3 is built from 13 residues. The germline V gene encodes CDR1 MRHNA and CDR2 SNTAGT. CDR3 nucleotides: TGTGCCAGCAGTCTTGACGGGGCCGGGGAGCTGTTTTTT. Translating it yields CASSLDGAGELFF.

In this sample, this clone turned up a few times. The DNA for the CDR3 is TGTGCCAGCAGCTCCGGGGACACAGTTGGAAACACCATATATTTT. Translated, it gives CASSSGDTVGNTIYF. The chain links TRBV5-6 to TRBJ1-3; D is perhaps TRBD1 (6 bases). The CDR3 runs to 15 residues. V was pared by 3 bases and J by 3 bases, with 13 bases between. Germline V lookup: CDR1 SGHDT, CDR2 YYEEEE. Based on the CDR3 plus reference TRBV5-6 and TRBJ1-3, the full variable domain is DAGVTQSPTHLIKTRGQQVTLRCSPKSGHDTVSWYQQALGQGPQFIFQYYEEEERQRGNFPDRFSGHQFPNYSSELNVNALLLGDSALYLCASSSGDTVGNTIYFGEGSWLTVV.

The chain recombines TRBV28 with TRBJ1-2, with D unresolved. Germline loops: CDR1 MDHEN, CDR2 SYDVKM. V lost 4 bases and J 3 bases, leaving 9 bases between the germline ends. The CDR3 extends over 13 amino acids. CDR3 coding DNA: TGTGCCAGCAGTTCGGGTCAATACTATGGCTACACCTTC. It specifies CASSSGQYYGYTF.

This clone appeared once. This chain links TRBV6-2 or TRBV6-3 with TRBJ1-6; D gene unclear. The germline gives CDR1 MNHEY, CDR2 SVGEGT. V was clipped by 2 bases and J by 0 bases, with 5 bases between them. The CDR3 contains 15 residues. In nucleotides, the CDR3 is TGTGCCAGCAGTTACGGCAGCTCCTATAATTCACCCCTCCACTTT. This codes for CASSYGSSYNSPLHF.

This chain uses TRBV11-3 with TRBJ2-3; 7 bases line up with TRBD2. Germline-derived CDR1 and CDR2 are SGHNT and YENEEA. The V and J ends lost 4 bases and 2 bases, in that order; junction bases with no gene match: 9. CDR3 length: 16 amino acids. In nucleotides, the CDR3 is TGTGCCAGCAGCTCGGGACTACTTGACCCCACAGATACGCAGTATTTT. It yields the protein CASSSGLLDPTDTQYF.

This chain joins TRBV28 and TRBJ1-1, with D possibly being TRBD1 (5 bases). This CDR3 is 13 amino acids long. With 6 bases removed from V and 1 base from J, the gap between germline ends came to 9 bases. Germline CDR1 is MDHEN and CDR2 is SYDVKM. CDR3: CASSLDRNTEAFF. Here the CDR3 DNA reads TGTGCCAGCAGCTTAGACAGGAACACTGAAGCTTTCTTT. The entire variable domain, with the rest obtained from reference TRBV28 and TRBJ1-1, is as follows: DVKVTQSSRYLVKRTGEKVFLECVQDMDHENMFWYRQDPGLGLRLIYFSYDVKMKEKGDIPEGYSVSREKKERFSLILESASTNQTSMYLCASSLDRNTEAFFGQGTRLTVV.

The CDR3 DNA follows: TGTGCCAGCAGCTTAGCCGCATTGATAGCTGAGCAGTTCTTC. Translated: CASSLAALIAEQFF. This chain joins TRBV7-9 and TRBJ2-1, with unresolved D. The CDR3 contains 14 residues. Trimming left V 0 bases short and J 9 bases short, with 12 bases between. Per germline, CDR1 SEHNR and CDR2 FQNEAQ (reference sequence).

The CDR3 nucleotides read TGCGCCAGCAGCAACCAAGGACAGGGGAACTATGGCTACACCTTC. It specifies CASSNQGQGNYGYTF. The gene calls are TRBV5-1 and TRBJ1-2; 9 nucleotides align to TRBD1. Germline V gene lookup returns CDR1 SGHRS and CDR2 YFSETQ. The CDR3 extends over 15 amino acids. V was clipped by 4 bases and J by 2 bases; unmatched bases: 6.

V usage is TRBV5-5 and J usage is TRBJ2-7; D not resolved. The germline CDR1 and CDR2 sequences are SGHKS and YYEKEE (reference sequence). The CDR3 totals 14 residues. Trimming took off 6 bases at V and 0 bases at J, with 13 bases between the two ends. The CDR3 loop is CASTRVPTSYEQYF. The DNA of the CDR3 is TGTGCCAGCACCCGGGTTCCGACCTCCTACGAGCAGTACTTC.

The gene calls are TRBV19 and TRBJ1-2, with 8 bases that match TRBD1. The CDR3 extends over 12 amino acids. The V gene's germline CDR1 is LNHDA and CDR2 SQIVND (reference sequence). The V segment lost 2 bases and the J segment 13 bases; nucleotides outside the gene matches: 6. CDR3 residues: CASSINRGLFTF. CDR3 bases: TGTGCCAGTAGTATAAACAGGGGGTTATTCACCTTC.

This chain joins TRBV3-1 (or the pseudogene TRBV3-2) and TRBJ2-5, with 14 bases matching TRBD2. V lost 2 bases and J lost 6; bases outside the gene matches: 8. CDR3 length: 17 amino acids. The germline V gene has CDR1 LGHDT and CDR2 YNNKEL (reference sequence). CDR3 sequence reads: CASSQRLAGGRVKTQYF. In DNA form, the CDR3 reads TGTGCCAGCAGCCAAAGACTAGCGGGGGGGCGGGTGAAGACCCAGTACTTC.